This T cell receptor beta chain appears in the sequencing data of a study of glioma-infiltrating T cells after dendritic cell vaccination. The germline CDR1 and CDR2 sequences are SGHTA and FQGTGA. The CDR3 extends over 13 amino acids. With 2 bases removed from V and 5 bases from J, the gap between germline ends came to 8 bases. Sequencing was performed with immunoSEQ multiplex PCR; in TCRdb, only in-frame clones are kept and a portion is missing. Of about 100,000 clones in the sample, over 60% were seen once. Sequencing used blood, obtained before dendritic cell vaccination. This chain connects TRBV7-3 to TRBJ2-3; D may be TRBD2 (5 bases). The clonotype originates from a human donor with glioblastoma. In DNA form, the CDR3 reads TGTGCCAGCAGCTTACCGGGGTTAGATACGCAGTATTTT. Translated, it gives CASSLPGLDTQYF.